This TCR beta chain comes out of a study of blood T cell repertoires in COVID-19. Across the study: COVID-19 samples collected from the United States, Italy and Spain covered acute and convalescent phases.

Profiled with immunoSEQ multiplex PCR; TCRdb holds only in-frame clones, not every one. The sample records roughly 500,000 clones, roughly nine tenths being singletons. The sample consisted of peripheral blood. The receptor was isolated from a man younger than 35 with COVID-19, enrolled during active disease.

The CDR3 spells CASSPKGTSGSRHNEQFF. In nucleotides, the CDR3 is TGTGCCAGCAGCCCAAAGGGGACTAGCGGGAGTCGGCACAATGAGCAGTTCTTC. V usage is TRBV7-9 and J usage is TRBJ2-1; 14 bases match TRBD2. Germline lookup yields CDR1 SEHNR and CDR2 FQNEAQ (reference sequence). This CDR3 comprises 18 residues. V gave up 5 bases and J gave up 5 bases; unmatched junction bases: 11. Drawing the rest from reference TRBV7-9 and TRBJ2-1, the complete variable domain is DTGVSQNPRHKITKRGQNVTFRCDPISEHNRLYWYRQTLGQGPEFLTYFQNEAQLEKSRLLSDRFSAERPKGSFSTLEIQRTEQGDSAMYLCASSPKGTSGSRHNEQFFGPGTRLTVL.